This T cell receptor beta chain was identified during a study of blood T cell repertoires in COVID-19. In the study overall: Donors in the United States, Italy and Spain gave samples during acute or convalescent COVID-19. In each case, the material was cDNA or gDNA derived from T cells, B-cell-depleted T cells, or PBMCs.

Original methodology: Nucleated cell counts were estimated from reference gene primer amplification. Clones were sequenced by immunoSEQ multiplex PCR, and TCRdb holds only the in-frame ones, with some missing. Clone size and the V and J calls come from that table; the DNA yielded D and trimming. The repertoire consists of tens of thousands of clones, with approximately 87% occurring once and the leading ten covering approximately 14%. Trimming at V came to 10 bases and at J to 1 base, leaving 5 bases not matched to a gene. The CDR3 runs to 13 residues. The germline V gene encodes CDR1 LGHDT and CDR2 YNNKEL (reference sequence).

The origin of this receptor is a woman aged 70-85 years with acute or convalescent COVID-19. Material: peripheral blood. The chain combines TRBV3-1 (or the pseudogene TRBV3-2) with TRBJ1-1, with TRBD1 matching 8 bases. CDR3 in amino acids: CAKDRVENTEAFF. CDR3 bases: TGTGCCAAGGACAGGGTAGAGAACACTGAAGCTTTCTTT.